This T cell receptor (beta chain) was profiled in a study of T cell repertoires in cytomegalovirus infection. A single record per CDR3 protein comes from TCRdb applying MiXCR to the reads. This table holds fewer than 700,000 distinct CDR3 sequences, approximately 24% found once. This clonotype came up a few times. Deletions cut 6 bases from V and 1 base from J, with 16 bases between. Germline V CDR1 and CDR2: MNHEY, SVGEGT. This CDR3 spans 15 amino acids. The material sequenced was CD8+ T cells from PBMCs. This TCR came from a human donor in good health (CMV status not recorded). Some clones in this sample may be carry-over from other donors' samples. The gene calls are TRBV6-2 or TRBV6-3 and TRBJ2-7; a weak D match, TRBD1 (6 bases). The CDR3 DNA sequence: TGTGCCAGCAGCCCAAACAGGGAGTGGTCCTACGAGCAGTACTTC. Translating gives CASSPNREWSYEQYF.